The T cell receptor beta chain described here comes from a study of CD8+ T cells in alopecia areata. Background on the study: Donor skin was harvested from approximately 6-13-month-old C3H/HeJ mice with spontaneous alopecia and grafted onto roughly 6-10-week-old female C3H/HeJ recipients. Overall study results and limits: With patients, TCR sharing proved less clear than in mice, a difference possibly related to HLA. Clonality was higher in lesional than normal scalp, especially in alopecia totalis/universalis.

Cells from pooled cutaneous lymph nodes were sorted by CD4, CD8alpha, NKG2D, NKG2ACE and other markers. As the sequencing template, cDNA was produced by extracting RNA and reverse transcribing it. Data came from immunoSEQ multiplex PCR; TCRdb stores just in-frame clones and leaves some out. The record shows approximately 300,000 clones for this sample, with no singletons present. There are a few counts of this clone. Its antigen is unidentified. Genes and germline are mouse. The CDR3 end is not reached by the read, which stops 4 residues before it; the germline J gene fills it in. Other DNA sequences within the sample encode an identical CDR3. Germline V gene sequence: CDR1 LGHDT, CDR2 YNNKQL (reference sequence). The length of the CDR3 is 14 residues.

V and J are TRBV4 and TRBJ2-7; 12 bases line up with TRBD2. The TCR was taken from a C3H/HeJ mouse with alopecia areata. MHC haplotype: H2-k. The sample was CD4+ T cells sorted from a lymph node. The CDR3 region is CASSPGTGGYEQYF. The CDR3 DNA, read in part, is TGTGCCAGCAGCCCCGGGACTGGGGGGTAT.